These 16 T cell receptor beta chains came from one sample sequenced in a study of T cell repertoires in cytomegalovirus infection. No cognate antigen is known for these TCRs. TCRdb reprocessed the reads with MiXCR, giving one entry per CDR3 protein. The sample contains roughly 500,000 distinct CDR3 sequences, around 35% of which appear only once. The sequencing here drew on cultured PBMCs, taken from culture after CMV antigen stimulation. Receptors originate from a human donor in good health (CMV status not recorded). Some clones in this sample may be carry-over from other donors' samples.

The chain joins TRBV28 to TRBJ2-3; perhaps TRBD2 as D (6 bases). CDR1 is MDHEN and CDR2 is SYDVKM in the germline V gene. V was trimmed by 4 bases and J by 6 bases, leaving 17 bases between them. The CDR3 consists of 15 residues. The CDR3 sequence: CASSSTGAGWDTQYF. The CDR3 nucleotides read TGTGCCAGCAGTTCGACCGGGGCGGGATGGGATACGCAGTATTTT.

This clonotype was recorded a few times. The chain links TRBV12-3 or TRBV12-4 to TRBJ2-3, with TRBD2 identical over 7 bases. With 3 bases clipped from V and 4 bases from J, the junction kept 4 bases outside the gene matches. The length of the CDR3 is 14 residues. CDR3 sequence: CASSFGLDADTQYF. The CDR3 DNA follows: TGTGCCAGCAGTTTCGGACTAGACGCAGATACGCAGTATTTT.

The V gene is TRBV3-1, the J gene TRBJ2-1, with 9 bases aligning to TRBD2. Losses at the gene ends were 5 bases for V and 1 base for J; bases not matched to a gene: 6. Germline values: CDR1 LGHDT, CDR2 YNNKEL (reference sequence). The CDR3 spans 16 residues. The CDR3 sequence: CASSFWAGGSYNEQFF. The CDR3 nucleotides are TGTGCCAGCAGCTTCTGGGCGGGAGGGTCCTACAATGAGCAGTTCTTC.

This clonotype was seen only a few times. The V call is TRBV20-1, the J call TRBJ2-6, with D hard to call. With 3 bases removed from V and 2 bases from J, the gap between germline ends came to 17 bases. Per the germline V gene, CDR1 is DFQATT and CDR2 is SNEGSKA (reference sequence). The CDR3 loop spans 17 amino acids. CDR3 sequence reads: CSASRLQVRTGANVLTF. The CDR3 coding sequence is TGCAGTGCTAGTCGACTGCAGGTCCGCACTGGGGCCAACGTCCTGACTTTC.

The CDR3 loop is CASSIIWESSYNEQFF. The CDR3 DNA follows: TGTGCCAGTAGTATTATTTGGGAGAGCTCCTACAATGAGCAGTTCTTC. This sequence joins TRBV19 and TRBJ2-1; D might be TRBD2 (5 bases). The CDR3 has 16 residues. CDR1 is LNHDA, CDR2 SQIVND, per germline (reference sequence). V gave up 3 bases and J gave up 0 bases, with 12 bases separating them.

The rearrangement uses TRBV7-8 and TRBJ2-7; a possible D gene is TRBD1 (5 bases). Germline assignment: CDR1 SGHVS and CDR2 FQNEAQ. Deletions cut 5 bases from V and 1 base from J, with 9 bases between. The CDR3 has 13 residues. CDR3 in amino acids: CASSARQSYEQYV. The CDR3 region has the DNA TGTGCCAGCAGCGCACGACAGTCCTACGAGCAGTACGTC.

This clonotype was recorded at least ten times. The CDR3 protein is CASSLADLAKNIQYF. DNA of the CDR3: TGTGCCAGCAGCTTAGCCGACCTGGCCAAAAACATTCAGTACTTC. The chain recombines TRBV7-2 with TRBJ2-4; unclear D gene. Germline lookup yields CDR1 SGHTA and CDR2 FQGNSA. The CDR3 length is 15 residues. V lost 0 bases, J lost 1 base, and 7 bases lay in between.

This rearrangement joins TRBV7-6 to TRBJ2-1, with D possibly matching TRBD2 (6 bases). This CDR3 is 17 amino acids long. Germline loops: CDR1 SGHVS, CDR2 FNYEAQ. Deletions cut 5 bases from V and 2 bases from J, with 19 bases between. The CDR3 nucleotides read TGTGCCAGCAGCGAAGAAAAGTCCGGGAGACCCTACAATGAGCAGTTCTTC. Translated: CASSEEKSGRPYNEQFF.

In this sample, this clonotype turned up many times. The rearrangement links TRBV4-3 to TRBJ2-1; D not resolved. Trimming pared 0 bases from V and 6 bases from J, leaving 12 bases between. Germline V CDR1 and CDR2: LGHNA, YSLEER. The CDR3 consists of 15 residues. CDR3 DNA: TGCGCCAGCAGCCAAGATTTGATGCGTTCCAATGAGCAGTTCTTC. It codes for CASSQDLMRSNEQFF.

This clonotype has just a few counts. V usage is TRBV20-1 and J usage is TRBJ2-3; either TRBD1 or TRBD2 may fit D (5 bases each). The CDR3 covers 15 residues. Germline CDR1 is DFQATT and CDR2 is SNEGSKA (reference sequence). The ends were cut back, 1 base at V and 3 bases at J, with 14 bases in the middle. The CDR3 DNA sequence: TGCAGTGCTAGAGGCACGGGGCCGGGTACAGATACGCAGTATTTT. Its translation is CSARGTGPGTDTQYF.

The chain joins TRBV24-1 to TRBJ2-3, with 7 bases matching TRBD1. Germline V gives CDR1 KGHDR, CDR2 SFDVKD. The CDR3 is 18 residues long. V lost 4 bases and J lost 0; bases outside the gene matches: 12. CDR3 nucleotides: TGTGCCACCAGTGACCGACCGGGACAGAGGACTAGCACAGATACGCAGTATTTT. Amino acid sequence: CATSDRPGQRTSTDTQYF.

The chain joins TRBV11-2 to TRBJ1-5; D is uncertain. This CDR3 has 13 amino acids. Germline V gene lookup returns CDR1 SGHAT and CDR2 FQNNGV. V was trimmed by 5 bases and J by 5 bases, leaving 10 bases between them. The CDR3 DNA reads TGTGCCAGCAGCCCACACATGGATCAGCCCCAGCATTTT. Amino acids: CASSPHMDQPQHF.

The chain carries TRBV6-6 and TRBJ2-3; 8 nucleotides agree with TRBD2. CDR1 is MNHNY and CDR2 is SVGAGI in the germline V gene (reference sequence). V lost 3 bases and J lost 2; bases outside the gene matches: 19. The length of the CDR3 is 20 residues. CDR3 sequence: CASSYSFDAGGPTSTDTQYF. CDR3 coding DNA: TGTGCCAGCAGTTATTCGTTCGACGCGGGAGGACCAACCTCCACAGATACGCAGTATTTT.

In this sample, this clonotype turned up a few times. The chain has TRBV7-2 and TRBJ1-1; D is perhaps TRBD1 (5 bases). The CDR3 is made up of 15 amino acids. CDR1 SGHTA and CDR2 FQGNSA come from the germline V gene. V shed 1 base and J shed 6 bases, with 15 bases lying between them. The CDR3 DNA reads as TGTGCCAGCAGCTTAGGTGTGGGGGTGAATCCTGAAGCTTTCTTT. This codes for CASSLGVGVNPEAFF.

CDR3 amino acids: CASSFFYPGYTF. Here the CDR3 DNA reads TGTGCCAGCAGCTTTTTTTATCCCGGCTACACCTTC. The chain employs TRBV7-2 and TRBJ1-2; D is unresolved. V lost 3 bases, J lost 8 bases, and 10 bases lay in between. The CDR3 is 12 residues long. Per the germline V gene, CDR1 is SGHTA and CDR2 is FQGNSA.

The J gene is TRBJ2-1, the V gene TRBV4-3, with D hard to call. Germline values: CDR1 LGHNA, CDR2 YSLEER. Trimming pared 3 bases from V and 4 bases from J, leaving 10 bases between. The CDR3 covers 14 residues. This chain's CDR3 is CASSHSDGYNEQFF. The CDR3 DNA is TGCGCCAGCAGCCACTCGGACGGGTACAATGAGCAGTTCTTC.